This TCR beta chain was identified during a study of Ad26.COV2.S vaccination and SARS-CoV-2 variants (dated by TCRdb to the early 2020s). For context, the study as a whole: Vaccine-arm donors came from COV1001, a multicentre, randomized, double-blind, placebo-controlled phase I-IIa trial of Ad26.COV2.S in healthy adults. TCRbeta repertoire sequencing served as the tool for gauging how specific and how broad the SARS-CoV-2-reactive T cell receptors were following Ad26.COV2.S vaccination. Ad26.COV2.S was given intramuscularly at 5x10^10 or 1x10^11 viral particles, as a single shot or as two shots 56 days apart. Participants in the trial were split at random into five groups of five each, receiving low-dose or high-dose Ad26.COV2.S once or twice, or else placebo on both occasions. The TCR-sequenced set comprised about 30 samples: about 19 Ad26.COV2.S vaccine recipients, 5 placebo recipients and 8 SARS-CoV-2 convalescent individuals. Throughout the experiments and outcome assessment, investigators stayed blinded to trial group allocation. Broad study findings and their caveats: Non-spike TCR breadth was comparable between vaccine and placebo recipients, consistent with the vaccine containing only spike. According to the authors, total T cell responses may have been underestimated by the TCR breadth and depth analyses. Compared with placebo recipients, Ad26.COV2.S recipients showed higher spike-specific TCR breadth (P = 0.0014). After vaccination, substantial breadth of spike-specific CD8+ and CD4+ T cell responses was reported. Comparing responses between vaccine doses or regimens was not something the study was powered to do.

TCRbeta CDR3 regions were sequenced with the immunoSEQ Assay. After extraction, genomic DNA underwent amplification by bias-controlled multiplex PCR, followed by high-throughput sequencing. As for the original processing: To quantify the absolute abundance of each unique TCRbeta CDR3 region, sequences were collapsed and filtered. Usable DNA was measured by amplifying reference genes present in all nucleated cells, and TCRbeta template counts were normalized to that usable DNA to estimate T cell fraction. Repertoire TCRs were annotated as SARS-CoV-2-specific when V gene, CDR3 amino acid sequence and J gene were exactly matched to a known reactive TCR set. The reference SARS-CoV-2 TCR set was obtained from MIRA and was filtered for enrichment in COVID-19-positive ImmuneCODE repertoires, whereby public or cross-reactive TCRs were removed. Drawing on the MIRA antigens, annotated TCRs were analysed further at the level of specific ORF or position within ORF. Depth was the summed frequency of annotated unique rearrangements, while breadth was defined as annotated unique rearrangements over total unique productive rearrangements. Two-sided Wilcoxon rank-sum tests were used to compare TCR breadth between groups. TCRdb obtained this table from immuneACCESS and retained in-frame rearrangements with V and J assigned. These tables miss some clones; where compared with another copy, unresolved V genes account for less than half of the shortfall, and the remainder is unexplained. V, J and clone size derive from that table, while D and trimming were established from the DNA sequence. The table for this sample lists approximately 300,000 clones; roughly 84% of them were counted only once. The ten largest account for 1.5% to 2.5% of the sample.

The CDR3 measures 15 amino acids from cysteine to phenylalanine. Just CDR3 DNA is preserved here, 45 bases in frame from base 1. The germline V gene gives CDR1 as SNHLY and CDR2 as FYNNEI. V loses 4 bases, J loses 2 bases, and the germline ends lie 9 bases apart. As regards this clone: Its binding antigen is unknown. No base quality values were provided; no much bigger clone lies one nucleotide off.

The treatment or condition label here, explained by the study, means: roughly 20 received Ad26.COV2.S at low or high dose, single or two shots; 5 received placebo; per-sample allocation not given. Repertoires of vaccine and placebo recipients were sequenced from samples taken on day 63 after the first injection. In Cohort 1b, roughly 26 adults aged 18-55 years were enrolled at a single site in Boston, USA, between 29 July and 7 August 2020. Ad26.COV2.S consisted of a replication-incompetent adenovirus type 26 vector by which a prefusion-stabilized SARS-CoV-2 spike protein from the original Wuhan strain was expressed.

The sequenced sample was peripheral blood, obtained in a trial of Ad26.COV2.S vaccine versus placebo. The sequence was obtained from a person aged 18-65 years who received the Ad26.COV2.S COVID-19 vaccine or a placebo. The chain is encoded by TRBV2 joined to TRBJ2-6, with TRBD2 perhaps the D gene, on 5 matching bases. The bases are TGTGCCAGCAGTGGAGGGATGGCTGGGGCCAACGTCCTGACTTTC. It specifies CASSGGMAGANVLTF.